This T cell receptor beta chain comes out of a study of OX40 agonist ivuxolimab in advanced cancers. Study background: A mean age of around 66 years, range roughly 20 to 79, was recorded, and more than 80% were male.

Germline lookup yields CDR1 MDHEN and CDR2 SYDVKM. The CDR3 is 13 amino acids. Deletions cut 5 bases from V and 1 base from J, with 8 bases between. Profiling relied on immunoSEQ multiplex PCR, and the TCRdb table lists in-frame clones only, not all of them. The repertoire includes 60,000 to 90,000 clones, approximately 84% of them detected once, and 0.35% to 0.5% sits in the top ten. This clone showed up just a few times. The source of this sequence is an adult with an advanced solid tumor such as melanoma, head and neck, liver or kidney cancer. V is TRBV28 and J is TRBJ1-1; the D is unclear. Specimen: CD4+ or CD8+ T cells sorted from blood, collected in a trial of the OX40 agonist ivuxolimab. CDR3 bases: TGTGCCAGCAGTCTCGACTGGAACACTGAAGCTTTCTTT. Protein: CASSLDWNTEAFF.